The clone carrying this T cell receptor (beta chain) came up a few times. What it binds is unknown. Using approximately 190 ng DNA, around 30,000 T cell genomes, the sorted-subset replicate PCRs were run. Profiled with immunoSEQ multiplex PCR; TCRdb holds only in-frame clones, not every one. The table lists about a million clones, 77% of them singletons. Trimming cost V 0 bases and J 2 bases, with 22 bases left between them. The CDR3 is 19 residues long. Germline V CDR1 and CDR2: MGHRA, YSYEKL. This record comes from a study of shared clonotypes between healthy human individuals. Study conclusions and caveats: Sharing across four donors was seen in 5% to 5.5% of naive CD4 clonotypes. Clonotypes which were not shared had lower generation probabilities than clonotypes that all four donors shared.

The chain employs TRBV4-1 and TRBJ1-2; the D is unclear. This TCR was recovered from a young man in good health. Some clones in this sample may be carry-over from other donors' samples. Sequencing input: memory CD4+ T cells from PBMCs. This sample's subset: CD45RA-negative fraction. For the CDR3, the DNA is TGCGCCAGCAGCCAAGATATATTCTTCCGGACTGCGACCAACTATGGCTACACCTTC. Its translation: CASSQDIFFRTATNYGYTF.